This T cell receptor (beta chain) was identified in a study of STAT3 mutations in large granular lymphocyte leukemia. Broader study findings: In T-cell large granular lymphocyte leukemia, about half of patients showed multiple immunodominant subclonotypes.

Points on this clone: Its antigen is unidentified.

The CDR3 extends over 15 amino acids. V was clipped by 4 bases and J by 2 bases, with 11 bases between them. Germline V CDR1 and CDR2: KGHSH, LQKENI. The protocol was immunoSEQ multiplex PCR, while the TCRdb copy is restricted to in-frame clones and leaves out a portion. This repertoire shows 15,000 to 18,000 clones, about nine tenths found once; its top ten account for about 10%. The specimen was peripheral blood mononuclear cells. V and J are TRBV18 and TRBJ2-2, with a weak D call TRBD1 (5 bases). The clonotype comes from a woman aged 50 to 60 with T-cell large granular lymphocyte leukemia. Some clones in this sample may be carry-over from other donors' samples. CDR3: CASSLRQRNTGELFF. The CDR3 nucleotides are TGTGCCAGCTCACTACGACAGAGAAACACCGGGGAGCTGTTTTTT.